The T cell receptor beta chain described here comes from a study of T cell repertoires in cytomegalovirus infection. At the level of the study: Signatures in public TCR beta sequences pointed to both CMV infection and matching HLA type.

In TCRdb, the reads were re-called with MiXCR into one record per CDR3 protein. The repertoire consists of more than 150,000 distinct CDR3 sequences, with under 20% occurring once and the leading ten covering roughly a sixth. The table lists this clonotype with a few counts. As yet, its antigen is unknown. Study-level findings and limits: HLA-C-restricted CMV-specific TCR beta clonotypes prevailed in the ex vivo response. The cumulative frequency of public TCR beta families distinguished individuals who carried CMV together with the relevant HLA.

The CDR3 runs to 18 residues. The V segment lost 1 base and the J segment 1 base; nucleotides outside the gene matches: 9. Germline CDR1 is DFQATT and CDR2 is SNEGSKA (reference sequence). The chain couples TRBV20-1 to TRBJ2-5, with 13 bases that match TRBD2. Sequenced input: CD8+ T cells from PBMCs. The sequence came from a human donor in good health (CMV status not recorded). Some clones in this sample may be carry-over from other donors' samples. The CDR3: CSARGGTSGNSRQETQYF. The CDR3 DNA is TGCAGTGCTAGAGGGGGGACTAGCGGGAATTCTCGCCAAGAGACCCAGTACTTC.